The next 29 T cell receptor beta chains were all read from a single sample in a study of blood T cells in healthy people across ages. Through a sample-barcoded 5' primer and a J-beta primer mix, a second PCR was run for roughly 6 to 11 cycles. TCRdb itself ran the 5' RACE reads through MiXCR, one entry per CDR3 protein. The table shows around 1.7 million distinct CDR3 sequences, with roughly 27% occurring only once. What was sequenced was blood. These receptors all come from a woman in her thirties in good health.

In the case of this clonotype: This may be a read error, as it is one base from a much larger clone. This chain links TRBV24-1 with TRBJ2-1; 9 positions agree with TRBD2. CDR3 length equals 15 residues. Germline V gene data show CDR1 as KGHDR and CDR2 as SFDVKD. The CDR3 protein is CAARRSGGLLSEQFF. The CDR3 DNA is TGTGCCGCCAGAAGGAGCGGGGGGCTGCTGAGTGAGCAGTTCTTC.

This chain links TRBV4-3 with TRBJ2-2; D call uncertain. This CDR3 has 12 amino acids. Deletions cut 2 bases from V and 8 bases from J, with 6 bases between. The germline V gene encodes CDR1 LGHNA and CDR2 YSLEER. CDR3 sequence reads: CASSQLSGELFF. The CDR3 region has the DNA TGCGCCAGCAGCCAATTGTCGGGGGAGCTGTTTTTT.

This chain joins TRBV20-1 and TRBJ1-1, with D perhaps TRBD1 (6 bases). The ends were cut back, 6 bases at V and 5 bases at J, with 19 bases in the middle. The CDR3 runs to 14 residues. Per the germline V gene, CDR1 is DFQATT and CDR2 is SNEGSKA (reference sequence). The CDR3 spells CSARANRVGTEAFF. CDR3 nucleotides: TGCAGTGCCAGGGCCAACAGGGTGGGGACTGAAGCTTTCTTT.

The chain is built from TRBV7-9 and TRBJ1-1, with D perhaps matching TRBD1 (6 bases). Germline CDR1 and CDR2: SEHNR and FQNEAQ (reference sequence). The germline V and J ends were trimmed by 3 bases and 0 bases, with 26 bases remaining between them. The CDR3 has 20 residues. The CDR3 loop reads CASSFFLQGGIEGMNTEAFF. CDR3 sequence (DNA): TGTGCCAGCAGCTTTTTCTTACAGGGAGGGATTGAGGGGATGAACACTGAAGCTTTCTTT.

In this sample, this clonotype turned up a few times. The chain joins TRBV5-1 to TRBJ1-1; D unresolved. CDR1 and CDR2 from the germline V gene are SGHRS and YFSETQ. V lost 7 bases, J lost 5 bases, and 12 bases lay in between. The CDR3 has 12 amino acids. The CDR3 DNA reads TGCGCCAGCGGCCTATCGGGGACTGAAGCTTTCTTT. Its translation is CASGLSGTEAFF.

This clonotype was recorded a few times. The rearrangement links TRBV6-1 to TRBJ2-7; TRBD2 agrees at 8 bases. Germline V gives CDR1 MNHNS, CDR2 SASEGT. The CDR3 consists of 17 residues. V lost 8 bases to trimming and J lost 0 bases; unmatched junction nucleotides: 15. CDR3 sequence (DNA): TGTGCCAGCGCACCCTCGGGAGGGGACACCCTCTCCTACGAGCAGTACTTC. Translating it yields CASAPSGGDTLSYEQYF.

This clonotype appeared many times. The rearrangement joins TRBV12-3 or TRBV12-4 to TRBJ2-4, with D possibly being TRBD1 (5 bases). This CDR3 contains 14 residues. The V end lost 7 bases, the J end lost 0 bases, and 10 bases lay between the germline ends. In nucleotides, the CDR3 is TGTGCCAGCACAAGGGGCTCAGCCAAAAACATTCAGTACTTC. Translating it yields CASTRGSAKNIQYF.

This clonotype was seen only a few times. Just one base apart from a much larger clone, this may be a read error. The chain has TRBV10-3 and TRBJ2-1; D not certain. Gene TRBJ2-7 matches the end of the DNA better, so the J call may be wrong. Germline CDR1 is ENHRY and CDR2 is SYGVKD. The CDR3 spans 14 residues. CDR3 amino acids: CAIRASVSYNEQYF. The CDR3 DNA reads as TGTGCCATCAGAGCCTCTGTCTCATACAATGAGCAGTACTTC.

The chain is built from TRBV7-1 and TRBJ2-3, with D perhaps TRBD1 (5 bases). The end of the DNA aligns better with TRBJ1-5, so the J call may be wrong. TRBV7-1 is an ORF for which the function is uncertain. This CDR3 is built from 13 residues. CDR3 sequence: CASSSEATDTQHF. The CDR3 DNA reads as TGTGCCAGCAGCTCCGAAGCGACAGATACGCAGCATTTT.

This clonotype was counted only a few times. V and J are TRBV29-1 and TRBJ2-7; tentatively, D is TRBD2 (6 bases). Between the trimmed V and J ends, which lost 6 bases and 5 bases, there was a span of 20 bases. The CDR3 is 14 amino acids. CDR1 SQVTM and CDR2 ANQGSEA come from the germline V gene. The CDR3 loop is CSVELSGVAHEQYF. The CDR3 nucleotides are TGCAGCGTCGAATTATCGGGAGTTGCCCACGAGCAGTACTTC.

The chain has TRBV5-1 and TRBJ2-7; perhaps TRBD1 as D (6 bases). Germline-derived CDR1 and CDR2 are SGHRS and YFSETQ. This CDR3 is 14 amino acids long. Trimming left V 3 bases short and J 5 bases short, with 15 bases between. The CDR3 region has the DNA TGCGCCAGCAGCTGGGGACAAGCTCGGGACGAGCAGTACTTC. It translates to CASSWGQARDEQYF.

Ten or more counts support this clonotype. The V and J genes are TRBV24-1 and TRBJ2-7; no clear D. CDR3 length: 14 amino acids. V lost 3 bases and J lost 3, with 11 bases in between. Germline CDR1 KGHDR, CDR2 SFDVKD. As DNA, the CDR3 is TGTGCCACCAGTGATCCCCGGGTTCTCTACGAGCAGTACTTC. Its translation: CATSDPRVLYEQYF.

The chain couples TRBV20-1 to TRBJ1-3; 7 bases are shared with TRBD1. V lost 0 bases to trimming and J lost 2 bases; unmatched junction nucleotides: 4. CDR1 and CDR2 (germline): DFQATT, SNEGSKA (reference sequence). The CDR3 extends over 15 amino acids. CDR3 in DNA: TGCAGTGCTAGAGACCGACAGGGTACTGGAAACACCATATATTTT. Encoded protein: CSARDRQGTGNTIYF.

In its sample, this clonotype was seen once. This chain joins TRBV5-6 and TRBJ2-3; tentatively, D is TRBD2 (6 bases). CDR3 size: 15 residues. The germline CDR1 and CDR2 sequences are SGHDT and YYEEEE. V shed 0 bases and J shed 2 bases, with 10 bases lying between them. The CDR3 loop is CASSLGWTNTDTQYF. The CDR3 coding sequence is TGTGCCAGCAGCTTGGGATGGACTAACACAGATACGCAGTATTTT.

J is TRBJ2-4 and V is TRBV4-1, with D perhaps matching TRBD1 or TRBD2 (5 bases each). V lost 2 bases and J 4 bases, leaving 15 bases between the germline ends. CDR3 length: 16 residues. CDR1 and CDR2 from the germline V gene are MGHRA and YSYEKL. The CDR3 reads CASSQRMGDEKNIQYF. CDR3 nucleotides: TGCGCCAGCAGCCAACGAATGGGGGACGAAAAAAACATTCAGTACTTC.

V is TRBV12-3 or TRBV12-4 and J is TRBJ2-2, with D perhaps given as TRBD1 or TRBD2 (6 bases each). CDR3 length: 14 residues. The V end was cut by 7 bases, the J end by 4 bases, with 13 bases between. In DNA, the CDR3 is TGTGCCAGCACCCGAGGGGGGATCACCGGGGAGCTGTTTTTT. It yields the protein CASTRGGITGELFF.

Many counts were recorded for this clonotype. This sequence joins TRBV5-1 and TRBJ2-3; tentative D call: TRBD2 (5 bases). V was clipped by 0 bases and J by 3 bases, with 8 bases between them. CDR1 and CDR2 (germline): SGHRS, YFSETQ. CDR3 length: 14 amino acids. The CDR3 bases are TGCGCCAGCAGCTTGGGAGGGAAGACAGATACGCAGTATTTT. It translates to CASSLGGKTDTQYF.

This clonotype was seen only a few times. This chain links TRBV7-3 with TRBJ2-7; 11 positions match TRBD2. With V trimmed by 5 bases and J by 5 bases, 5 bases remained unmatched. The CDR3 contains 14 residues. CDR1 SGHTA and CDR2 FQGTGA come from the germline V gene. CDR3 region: CASSVLAGVDEQYF. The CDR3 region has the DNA TGTGCCAGCAGCGTACTAGCGGGGGTCGACGAGCAGTACTTC.

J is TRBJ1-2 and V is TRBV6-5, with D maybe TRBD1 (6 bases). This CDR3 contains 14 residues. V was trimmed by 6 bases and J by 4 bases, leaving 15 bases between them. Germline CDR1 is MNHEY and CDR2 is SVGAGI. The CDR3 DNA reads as TGTGCCAGCAGACCCCCCGGGGGCCCCTATGGCTACACCTTC. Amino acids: CASRPPGGPYGYTF.

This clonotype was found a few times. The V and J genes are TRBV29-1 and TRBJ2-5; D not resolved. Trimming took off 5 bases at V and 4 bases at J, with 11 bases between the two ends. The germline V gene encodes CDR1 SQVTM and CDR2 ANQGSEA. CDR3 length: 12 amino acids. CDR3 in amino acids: CSVYGVRETQYF. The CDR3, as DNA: TGCAGCGTTTATGGGGTGAGAGAGACCCAGTACTTC.

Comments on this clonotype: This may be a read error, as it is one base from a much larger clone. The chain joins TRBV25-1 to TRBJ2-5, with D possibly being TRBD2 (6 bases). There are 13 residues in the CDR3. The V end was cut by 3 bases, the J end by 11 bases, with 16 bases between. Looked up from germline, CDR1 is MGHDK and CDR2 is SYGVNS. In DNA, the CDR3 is TGTGCCAGCAGTGACGATGTGCGGGATGAGCAGTACTTC. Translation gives CASSDDVRDEQYF.

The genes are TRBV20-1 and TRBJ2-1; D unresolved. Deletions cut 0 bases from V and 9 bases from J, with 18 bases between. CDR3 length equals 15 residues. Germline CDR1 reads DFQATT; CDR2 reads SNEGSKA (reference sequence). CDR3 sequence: CSARDGSEVYGEQFF. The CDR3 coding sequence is TGCAGTGCTAGAGACGGGTCTGAGGTGTATGGTGAGCAGTTCTTC.

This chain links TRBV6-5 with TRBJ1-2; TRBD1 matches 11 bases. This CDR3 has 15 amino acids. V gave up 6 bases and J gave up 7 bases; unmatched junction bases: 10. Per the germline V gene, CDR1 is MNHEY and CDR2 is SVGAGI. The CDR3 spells CASRKDRGRVSGYTF. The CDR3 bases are TGTGCCAGCAGGAAGGACAGGGGGCGAGTTAGTGGCTACACCTTC.

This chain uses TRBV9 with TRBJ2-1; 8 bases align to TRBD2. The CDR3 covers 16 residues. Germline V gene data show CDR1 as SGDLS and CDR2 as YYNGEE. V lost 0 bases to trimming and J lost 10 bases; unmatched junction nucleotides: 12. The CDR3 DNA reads TGTGCCAGCAGCGTAGAAGGGACGGGGGGGCTCCGAGAGCAGTTCTTC. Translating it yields CASSVEGTGGLREQFF.

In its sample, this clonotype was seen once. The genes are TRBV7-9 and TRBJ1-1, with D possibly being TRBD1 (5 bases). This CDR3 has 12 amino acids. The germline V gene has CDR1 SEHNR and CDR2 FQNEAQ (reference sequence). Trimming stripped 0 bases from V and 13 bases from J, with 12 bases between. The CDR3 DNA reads TGTGCCAGCAGCTTAGCTGTGGGACCGGGTTTCTTT. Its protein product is CASSLAVGPGFF.

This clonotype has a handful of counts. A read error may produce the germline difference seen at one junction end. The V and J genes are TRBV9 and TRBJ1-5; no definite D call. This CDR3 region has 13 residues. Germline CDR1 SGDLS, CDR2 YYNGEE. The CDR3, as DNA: TGTGCCAGCAGCTTTACACCGGATCACCCCCAGCATTTT. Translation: CASSFTPDHPQHF.

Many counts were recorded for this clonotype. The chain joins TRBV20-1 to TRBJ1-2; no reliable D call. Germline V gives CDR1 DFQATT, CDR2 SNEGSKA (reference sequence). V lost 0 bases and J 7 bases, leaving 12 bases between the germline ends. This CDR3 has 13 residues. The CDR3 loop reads CSAREAVRSGYTF. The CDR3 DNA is TGCAGTGCTAGAGAGGCCGTCAGAAGTGGCTACACCTTC.

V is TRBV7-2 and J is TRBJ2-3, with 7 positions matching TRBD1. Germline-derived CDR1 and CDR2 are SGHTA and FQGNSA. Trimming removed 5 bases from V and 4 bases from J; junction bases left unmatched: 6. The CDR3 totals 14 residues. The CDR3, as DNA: TGTGCCAGCAGCCCTAGGGGGCTCCCAGATACGCAGTATTTT. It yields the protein CASSPRGLPDTQYF.

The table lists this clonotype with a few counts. In DNA form, the CDR3 reads TGCGCCAGCATTAGCGGAGTCCTCTCCACAGATACGCAGTATTTT. Translated: CASISGVLSTDTQYF. This chain joins TRBV5-1 and TRBJ2-3; tentatively, D is TRBD2 (6 bases). Germline CDR1 SGHRS, CDR2 YFSETQ. The CDR3 loop spans 15 amino acids. V was cut by 6 bases and J by 2 bases, with 16 bases left in between.